The 4 T cell receptor beta chains listed next were all sequenced from one sample in a study of T cells in localized non-small cell lung cancer. Sequencing used immunoSEQ multiplex PCR; TCRdb keeps in-frame clones, though not all of them. Of 100,000 to 150,000 clones listed, 89% are singletons. Sequencing used peripheral blood, obtained before any cancer treatment. The receptor source for this set is a female donor at least 60 years old with stage I lung adenocarcinoma.

This clone was counted once. This rearrangement joins TRBV6-1 to TRBJ2-1; 9 bases line up with TRBD1. V was clipped by 11 bases and J by 10 bases; unmatched bases: 12. CDR3 length equals 13 residues. Germline CDR1 reads MNHNS; CDR2 reads SASEGT. This CDR3 reads CALRRTGVIEQFF. As DNA, the CDR3 is TGTGCCCTCCGAAGGACAGGGGTCATAGAGCAGTTCTTC.

The rearrangement joins TRBV2 to TRBJ1-5; 10 bases are shared with TRBD1. CDR3 size: 15 residues. CDR1 is SNHLY and CDR2 is FYNNEI in the germline V gene. V shed 5 bases, J shed 7 bases, and the junction held 8 bases outside the gene matches. CDR3 bases: TGTGCCAGCAGTCGGGGACAGGGGATCGGGCAGCCCCAGCATTTT. This sequence encodes CASSRGQGIGQPQHF.

The chain is built from TRBV18 and TRBJ2-1, with 16 positions matching TRBD2. The J segment lost 10 bases and the V segment lost 2 bases, leaving 2 bases of the junction unmatched. The CDR3 runs to 15 residues. CDR1 is KGHSH and CDR2 is LQKENI in the germline V gene. CDR3 DNA sequence: TGTGCCAGCTCACCATCGGGACTAGCGGGAGGGGAGCAGTTCTTC. This encodes CASSPSGLAGGEQFF.

In its sample, this clone was seen a few times. This chain links TRBV2 with TRBJ1-2; no clear D. This CDR3 contains 12 residues. The V and J ends lost 10 bases and 1 base respectively, with 10 bases between them. Germline loops: CDR1 SNHLY, CDR2 FYNNEI. CDR3 coding DNA: TGTGCCACGCGTGTCAGTAACTATGGCTACACCTTC. Its translation: CATRVSNYGYTF.